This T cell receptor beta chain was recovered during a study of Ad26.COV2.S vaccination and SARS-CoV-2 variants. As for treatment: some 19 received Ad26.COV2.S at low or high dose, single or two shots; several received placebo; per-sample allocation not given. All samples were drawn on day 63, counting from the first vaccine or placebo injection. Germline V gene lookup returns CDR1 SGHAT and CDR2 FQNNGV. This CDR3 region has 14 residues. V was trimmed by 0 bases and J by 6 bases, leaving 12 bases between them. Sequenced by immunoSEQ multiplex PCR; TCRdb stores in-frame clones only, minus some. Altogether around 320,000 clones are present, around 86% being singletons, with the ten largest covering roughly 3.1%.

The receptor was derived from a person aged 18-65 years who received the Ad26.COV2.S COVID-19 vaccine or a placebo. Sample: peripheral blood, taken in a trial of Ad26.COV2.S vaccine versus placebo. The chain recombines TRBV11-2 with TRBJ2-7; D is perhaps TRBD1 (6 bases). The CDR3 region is CASSLEWYRAEQYF. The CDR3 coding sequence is TGTGCCAGCAGCTTAGAATGGTACAGGGCCGAGCAGTACTTC.